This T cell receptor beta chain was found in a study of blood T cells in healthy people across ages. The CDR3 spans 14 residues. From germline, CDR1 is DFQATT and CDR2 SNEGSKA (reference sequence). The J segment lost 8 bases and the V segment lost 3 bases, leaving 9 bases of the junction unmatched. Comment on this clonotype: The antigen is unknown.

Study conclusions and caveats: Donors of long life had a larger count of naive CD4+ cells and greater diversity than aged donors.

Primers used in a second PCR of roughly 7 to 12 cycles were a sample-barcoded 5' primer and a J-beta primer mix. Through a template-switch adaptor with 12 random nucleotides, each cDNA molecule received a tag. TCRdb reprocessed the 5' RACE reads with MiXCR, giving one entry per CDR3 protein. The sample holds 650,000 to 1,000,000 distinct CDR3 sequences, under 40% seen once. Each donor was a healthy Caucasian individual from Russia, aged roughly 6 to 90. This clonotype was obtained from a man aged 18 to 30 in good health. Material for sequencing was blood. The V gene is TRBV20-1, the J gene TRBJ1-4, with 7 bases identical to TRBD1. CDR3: CSASHPGQTEKLFF. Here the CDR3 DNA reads TGCAGTGCTAGTCACCCGGGACAGACCGAAAAACTGTTTTTT.